The source of this T cell receptor (beta chain) is a study of neurological immune-mediated disorders. The time point is: longitudinal time-point 1 (baseline). As healthy controls, volunteers from a blood bank in Maryland, USA, were used. 5'RACE with 10-nucleotide random UMIs generated the cDNA. Over 160 million TCR-beta sequences from 15-18 subjects were obtained in each sequencing run. TCRdb re-called the 5' RACE reads with MiXCR, one entry per CDR3 protein. The sample holds 60,000 to 90,000 distinct CDR3 sequences, roughly 10% seen once. The CDR3 totals 16 residues. V lost 1 base to trimming and J lost 2 bases; unmatched junction nucleotides: 5. Germline CDR1 is LNHNV and CDR2 is YYDKDF (reference sequence).

This TCR derives from a man aged 25 to 40 in good health. The chain links TRBV15 to TRBJ2-5; TRBD2 matches at 9 bases. Sequencing used PBMCs. CDR3 nucleotide sequence: TGTGCCACCAGCAGAGTGGCTAGCGGGAAACAAGAGACCCAGTACTTC. Amino acid sequence: CATSRVASGKQETQYF. The full variable domain, rest sourced from reference TRBV15 and TRBJ2-5, is DAMVIQNPRYQVTQFGKPVTLSCSQTLNHNVMYWYQQKSSQAPKLLFHYYDKDFNNEADTPDNFQSRRPNTSFCFLDIRSPGLGDTAMYLCATSRVASGKQETQYFGPGTRLLVL.